Listed below are T cell receptor beta chains from one sample, sequenced in a study of blood T cell repertoires in COVID-19. The table came from immunoSEQ multiplex PCR; TCRdb's copy has only in-frame clones and leaves some out. This sample has 95,000 to 120,000 clones; roughly 80% occur once, and the top ten carry around 1.5%. The specimen was peripheral blood. These receptors were taken from a man between 45 and 60 years old with acute or convalescent COVID-19. Each CDR3 is given with its conserved first and last residue. Each record gives: V gene, D gene, J gene, clone size, CDR3 DNA, CDR3 protein. The D gene is left open where the match is weak. Size is stated for part of the rows, as once, few or many counts, or as a class when the clone is expanded.

V: TRBV10-1
D: NA
J: TRBJ1-1
size: NA
DNA: TGCGCCAGCAGTGGTGCGGGCACTGAAGCTTTCTTT
CDR3: CASSGAGTEAFF

V: TRBV6-5
D: TRBD1
J: TRBJ2-7
size: NA
DNA: TGTGCCAGCAGTTACGACAGGGGAAAGAACTACGAGCAGTACTTC
CDR3: CASSYDRGKNYEQYF

V: TRBV30
D: NA
J: TRBJ1-4
size: NA
DNA: TGTGCCTGGAGTGTAAGAGGGGGAGCAACTAATGAAAAACTGTTTTTT
CDR3: CAWSVRGGATNEKLFF

V: TRBV7-3
D: TRBD1
J: TRBJ1-3
size: NA
DNA: TGTGCCAGCAGCTTGGCCGGGACAGGGTCGAACACCATATATTTT
CDR3: CASSLAGTGSNTIYF

V: TRBV4-2
D: TRBD2
J: TRBJ2-1
size: NA
DNA: TGTGCCAGCAGCAGAGGCGCTAGCGGGAGCTCCTACAATGAGCAGTTCTTC
CDR3: CASSRGASGSSYNEQFF

V: TRBV25-1
D: NA
J: TRBJ1-6
size: few
DNA: TGTGCCAGCAGCGCGGGGGGGTATAATTCACCCCTCCACTTT
CDR3: CASSAGGYNSPLHF

V: TRBV9
D: NA
J: TRBJ1-1
size: few
DNA: TGTGCCAGCAGCGTACAGGACATGAACACTGAAGCTTTCTTT
CDR3: CASSVQDMNTEAFF

V: TRBV27
D: TRBD2
J: TRBJ2-3
size: NA
DNA: TGTGCCAGCAGTTCTCGGACTAGCGGGGGGGCAATAGATACGCAGTATTTT
CDR3: CASSSRTSGGAIDTQYF

V: TRBV28
D: TRBD2
J: TRBJ2-3
size: NA
DNA: TGTGCCAGCAGTTTGGGGGGGAGCACAGATACGCAGTATTTT
CDR3: CASSLGGSTDTQYF

V: TRBV11-2
D: NA
J: TRBJ1-1
size: NA
DNA: TGTGCCAGCAGCAAGACAGGTGTGAACACTGAAGCTTTCTTT
CDR3: CASSKTGVNTEAFF

V: TRBV5-1
D: TRBD1
J: TRBJ1-3
size: NA
DNA: TGCGCCAGCAGCTCCGGGACAGGCGCCTCTGGAAACACCATATATTTT
CDR3: CASSSGTGASGNTIYF

V: TRBV24-1
D: TRBD2
J: TRBJ2-1
size: NA
DNA: TGTGCCGCTCGTAGCGGGGGGAACAATGAGCAGTTCTTC
CDR3: CAARSGGNNEQFF

V: TRBV29-1
D: TRBD2
J: TRBJ2-2
size: NA
DNA: TGCAGCGTTGAATCATCGGGGACTAGCGGGGTTAGCGGGGAGCTGTTTTTT
CDR3: CSVESSGTSGVSGELFF

V: TRBV3-1/TRBV3-2
D: TRBD1
J: TRBJ2-7
size: NA
DNA: TGTGCCAGCAGCCACGGACAGGGGGCCTACGAGCAGTACTTC
CDR3: CASSHGQGAYEQYF

V: TRBV19
D: NA
J: TRBJ1-4
size: NA
DNA: TGTGCCAGTACCTCCCTGGGGGCGGGCTATGAAAAACTGTTTTTT
CDR3: CASTSLGAGYEKLFF

V: TRBV11-3
D: TRBD2
J: TRBJ2-7
size: NA
DNA: TGTGCCAGCAGCCCCCCCATACCGAGCGGGGACTACAGGTCCTACGAGCAGTACTTC
CDR3: CASSPPIPSGDYRSYEQYF

V: TRBV3-1/TRBV3-2
D: NA
J: TRBJ2-6
size: few
DNA: TGTGCCAGCAGCCAAGATCGGCGCAGGGCCTCTGGGGCCAACGTCCTGACTTTC
CDR3: CASSQDRRRASGANVLTF

V: TRBV11-2
D: TRBD1
J: TRBJ1-5
size: NA
DNA: TGTGCCAGCAGCTTACAGGGGGCAGGCAATCAGCCCCAGCATTTT
CDR3: CASSLQGAGNQPQHF

V: TRBV29-1
D: TRBD1
J: TRBJ1-2
size: NA
DNA: TGCAGCGTTGATCCAGGGACAGGGGGCTACACCTTC
CDR3: CSVDPGTGGYTF

V: TRBV11-2
D: TRBD2
J: TRBJ2-7
size: NA
DNA: TGTGCCAGCAGCTTAGATCAAGGCGGGGGGTCGTCCTACGAGCAGTACTTC
CDR3: CASSLDQGGGSSYEQYF

V: TRBV12-5
D: TRBD1
J: TRBJ1-6
size: NA
DNA: TGTGCTAGTGGTTTGGTTAAGGACAGGGCGCGAAGTTCCCCTACTCTCTATAATTCACCCCTCCACTTT
CDR3: CASGLVKDRARSSPTLYNSPLHF

V: TRBV7-3
D: TRBD1
J: TRBJ1-1
size: NA
DNA: TGTGCCAGCAGCTTAATAGGACAGGGCGACGAAGCTTTCTTT
CDR3: CASSLIGQGDEAFF

V: TRBV28
D: TRBD1
J: TRBJ1-6
size: NA
DNA: TGTGCCAGCAGTTTATTTGGCGATTGGGGACAGGGTGGAGCACCCCTCCACTTT
CDR3: CASSLFGDWGQGGAPLHF

V: TRBV4-1
D: TRBD1
J: TRBJ2-7
size: NA
DNA: TGCGCCAGCAGCCACACAGGGGGCGTCTACGAGCAGTACTTC
CDR3: CASSHTGGVYEQYF

V: TRBV3-1/TRBV3-2
D: NA
J: TRBJ2-7
size: few
DNA: TGTGCCAGCAGCCAGAGCTCCTACGAGCAGTACTTC
CDR3: CASSQSSYEQYF

V: TRBV11-2
D: NA
J: TRBJ1-2
size: NA
DNA: TGTGCCAGGGATCCGGGACATTGGGTTTTTGCCTATGGCTACACCTTC
CDR3: CARDPGHWVFAYGYTF

V: TRBV5-1
D: TRBD1
J: TRBJ1-1
size: NA
DNA: TGCGCCAGCAGCTTGGACCCCCAGGGGGGGAACACTGAAGCTTTCTTT
CDR3: CASSLDPQGGNTEAFF

V: TRBV6-4
D: TRBD1
J: TRBJ2-1
size: NA
DNA: TGTGCCAGCAGTGCGGGACAGGGTTACCTAAATGAGCAGTTCTTC
CDR3: CASSAGQGYLNEQFF

V: TRBV9
D: NA
J: TRBJ1-5
size: few
DNA: TGTGCCAGCAGCGTAGCTACGGGAGTAGGTCAGCCCCAGCATTTT
CDR3: CASSVATGVGQPQHF

V: TRBV19
D: TRBD1
J: TRBJ2-7
size: NA
DNA: TGTGCCAGTTGCTGGACAGGGTCAAACGAGCAGTACTTC
CDR3: CASCWTGSNEQYF

V: TRBV6-6
D: TRBD1
J: TRBJ2-3
size: NA
DNA: TGTGCCAGCAGTTACGGACAGGGCCTTGCAGATACGCAGTATTTT
CDR3: CASSYGQGLADTQYF

V: TRBV25-1
D: NA
J: TRBJ1-4
size: NA
DNA: TGTGCCAGCAGTTCCCGGGGTGCAGGGGAAGAAAAACTGTTTTTT
CDR3: CASSSRGAGEEKLFF

V: TRBV28
D: TRBD1
J: TRBJ2-7
size: NA
DNA: TGTGCCAGCAGTCCAGGGGACAGGGCCTACGAGCAGTACTTC
CDR3: CASSPGDRAYEQYF

V: TRBV24-1
D: TRBD1
J: TRBJ1-3
size: NA
DNA: TGTGCCACCAGTCCAGGGGGCACTGGAAACACCATATATTTT
CDR3: CATSPGGTGNTIYF

V: TRBV12-3/TRBV12-4
D: NA
J: TRBJ1-3
size: once
DNA: TGTGCCAGCAGTTGGCGAAACACCATATATTTT
CDR3: CASSWRNTIYF

V: TRBV6-5
D: NA
J: TRBJ2-2
size: NA
DNA: TGTGCCAGCAGTTACGAGGGTCGGGGCACCGGGGAGCTGTTTTTT
CDR3: CASSYEGRGTGELFF

V: TRBV5-5
D: NA
J: TRBJ1-1
size: NA
DNA: TGTGCCAGCAGCTTGTGGGGGGAGAACACTGAAGCTTTCTTT
CDR3: CASSLWGENTEAFF

V: TRBV4-2
D: TRBD2
J: TRBJ2-3
size: NA
DNA: TGTGCCAGCAGCCAGGCTGGCGGGGGGGGAACAGATACGCAGTATTTT
CDR3: CASSQAGGGGTDTQYF

V: TRBV12-3/TRBV12-4
D: NA
J: TRBJ1-2
size: NA
DNA: TGTGCCAGCAGTTTCGGGGGACCCTATGGCTACACCTTC
CDR3: CASSFGGPYGYTF

V: TRBV18
D: NA
J: TRBJ2-7
size: few
DNA: TGTGCCAGCTCACCGTCCCCCGGGAGCTCCTACGAGCAGTACTTC
CDR3: CASSPSPGSSYEQYF

V: TRBV6-6
D: TRBD1
J: TRBJ1-2
size: NA
DNA: TGTGCCAGCAGTTATTACCGGGACAGGGGCGGTGGCTACACCTTC
CDR3: CASSYYRDRGGGYTF

V: TRBV10-3
D: TRBD1
J: TRBJ2-1
size: NA
DNA: TGTGCCTCAGGACAGGGGGATAATGAGCAGTTCTTC
CDR3: CASGQGDNEQFF

V: TRBV7-6
D: NA
J: TRBJ2-3
size: NA
DNA: TGTGCCAGCAGTCCGGAGGTGGGCACTATCACAGATACGCAGTATTTT
CDR3: CASSPEVGTITDTQYF

V: TRBV28
D: NA
J: TRBJ2-7
size: NA
DNA: TGTGCCAGCAGTCCCCGGACATTCACCTACGAGCAGTACTTC
CDR3: CASSPRTFTYEQYF

V: TRBV27
D: TRBD2
J: TRBJ2-2
size: NA
DNA: TGTGCCAGCAGTTTCGGGGGGGCCTTCACCGGGGAGCTGTTTTTT
CDR3: CASSFGGAFTGELFF

V: TRBV12-3/TRBV12-4
D: NA
J: TRBJ1-3
size: NA
DNA: TGTGCCAGCAGCCTACCTGGAAACACCATATATTTT
CDR3: CASSLPGNTIYF

V: TRBV3-1/TRBV3-2
D: NA
J: TRBJ1-2
size: few
DNA: TGTGCCAGCAGCCTACGTGGAGGGGAGATAGGCTACACCTTC
CDR3: CASSLRGGEIGYTF

V: TRBV5-1
D: TRBD2
J: TRBJ2-1
size: few
DNA: TGCGCCAGCAGCGGAACCCTAGCGGGGGCTAACAATGAGCAGTTCTTC
CDR3: CASSGTLAGANNEQFF

V: TRBV6-5
D: NA
J: TRBJ1-1
size: NA
DNA: TGTGCCGTCTCACTGGCCTCTAGGATGAACACTGAAGCTTTCTTT
CDR3: CAVSLASRMNTEAFF

V: TRBV30
D: TRBD2
J: TRBJ2-1
size: NA
DNA: TGTGCCTGGAGTGTATGGGGGACTAGCGGGATCCGATCAAGAAATGAGCAGTTCTTC
CDR3: CAWSVWGTSGIRSRNEQFF